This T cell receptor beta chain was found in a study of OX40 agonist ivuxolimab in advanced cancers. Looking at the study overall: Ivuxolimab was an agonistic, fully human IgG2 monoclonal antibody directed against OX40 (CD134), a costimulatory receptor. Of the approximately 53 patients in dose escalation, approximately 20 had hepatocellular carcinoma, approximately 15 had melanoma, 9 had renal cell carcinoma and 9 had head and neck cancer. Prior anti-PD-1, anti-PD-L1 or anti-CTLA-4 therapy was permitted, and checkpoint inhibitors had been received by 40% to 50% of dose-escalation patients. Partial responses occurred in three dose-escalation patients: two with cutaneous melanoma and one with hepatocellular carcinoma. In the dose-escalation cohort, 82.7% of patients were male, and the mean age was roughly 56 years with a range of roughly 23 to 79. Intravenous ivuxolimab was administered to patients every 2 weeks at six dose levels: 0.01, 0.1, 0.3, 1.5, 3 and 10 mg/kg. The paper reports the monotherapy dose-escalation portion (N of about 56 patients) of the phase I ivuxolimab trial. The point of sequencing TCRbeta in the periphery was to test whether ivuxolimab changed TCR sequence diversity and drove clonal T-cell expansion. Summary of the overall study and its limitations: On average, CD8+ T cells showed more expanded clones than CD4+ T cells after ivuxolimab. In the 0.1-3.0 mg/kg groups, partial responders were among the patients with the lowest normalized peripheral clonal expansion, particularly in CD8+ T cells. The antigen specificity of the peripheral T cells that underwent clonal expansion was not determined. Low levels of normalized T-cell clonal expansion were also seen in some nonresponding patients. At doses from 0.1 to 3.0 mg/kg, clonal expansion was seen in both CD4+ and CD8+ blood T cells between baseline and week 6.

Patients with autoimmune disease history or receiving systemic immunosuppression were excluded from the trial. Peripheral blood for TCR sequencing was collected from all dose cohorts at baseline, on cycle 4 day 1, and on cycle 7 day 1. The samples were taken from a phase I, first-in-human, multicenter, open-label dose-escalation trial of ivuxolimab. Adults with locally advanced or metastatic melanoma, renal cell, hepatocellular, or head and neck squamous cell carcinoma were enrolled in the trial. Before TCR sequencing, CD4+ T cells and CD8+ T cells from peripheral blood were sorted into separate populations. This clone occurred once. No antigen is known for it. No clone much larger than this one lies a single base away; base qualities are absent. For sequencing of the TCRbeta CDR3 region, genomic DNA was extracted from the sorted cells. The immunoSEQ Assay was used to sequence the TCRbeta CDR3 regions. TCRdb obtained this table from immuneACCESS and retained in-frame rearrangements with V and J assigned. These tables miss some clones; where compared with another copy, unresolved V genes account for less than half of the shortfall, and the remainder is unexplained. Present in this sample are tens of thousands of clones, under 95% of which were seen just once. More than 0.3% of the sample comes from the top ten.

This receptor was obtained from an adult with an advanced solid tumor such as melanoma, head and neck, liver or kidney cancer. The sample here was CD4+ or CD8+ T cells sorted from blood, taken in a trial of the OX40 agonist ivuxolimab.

The DNA is TGTGCCAGCAGACAATGGGACAACCTCTACGAGCAGTACTTC. Its amino acids are CASRQWDNLYEQYF. The receptor chain draws on TRBV28 and TRBJ2-7; a tentative D match to TRBD1 spans 6 bases. Between the V and J ends, shortened by 6 bases and 3 bases respectively, the junction contains 15 bases. The germline V gene supplies CDR1 MDHEN and CDR2 SYDVKM. The CDR3 covers 14 residues, taking in both the cysteine and the phenylalanine. CDR3 DNA is the only sequence kept; it has 42 bases, read in frame from the first base.